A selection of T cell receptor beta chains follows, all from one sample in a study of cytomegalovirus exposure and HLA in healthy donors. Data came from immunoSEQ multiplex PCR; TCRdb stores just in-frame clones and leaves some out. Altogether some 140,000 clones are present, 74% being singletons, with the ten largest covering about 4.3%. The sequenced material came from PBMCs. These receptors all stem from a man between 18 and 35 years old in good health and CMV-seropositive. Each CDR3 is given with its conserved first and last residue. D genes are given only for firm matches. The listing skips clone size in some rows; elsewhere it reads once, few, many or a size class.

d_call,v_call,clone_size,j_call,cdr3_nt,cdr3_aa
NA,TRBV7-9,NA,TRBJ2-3,TGTGCCAGCAGCTACGGGGGAAGCACAGATACGCAGTATTTT,CASSYGGSTDTQYF
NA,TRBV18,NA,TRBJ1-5,TGTGCCAGCTCACCGCCTCCGGGTAATCAGCCCCAGCATTTT,CASSPPPGNQPQHF
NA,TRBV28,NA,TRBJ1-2,TGTGCCAGCAGTACCGGGACTCTAACCTATGGCTACACCTTC,CASSTGTLTYGYTF
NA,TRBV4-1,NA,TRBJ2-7,TGCGCCAGCAGCCAAGCCCCAGGCAGGGCATCCTCTTCCTACGAGCAGTACTTC,CASSQAPGRASSSYEQYF
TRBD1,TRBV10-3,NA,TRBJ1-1,TGTGCCATCAGGGACAGGGGGCTAAACACTGAAGCTTTCTTT,CAIRDRGLNTEAFF
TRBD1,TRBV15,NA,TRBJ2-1,TGTGCCACCAGCTTCGGGACAGGGCCAATCGAGCAGTTCTTC,CATSFGTGPIEQFF
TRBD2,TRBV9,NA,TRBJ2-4,TGTGCCAGCAGCGTAGGAGGGACTAGCGGGAGTGACATTCAGTACTTC,CASSVGGTSGSDIQYF
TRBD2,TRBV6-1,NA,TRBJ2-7,TGTGCCAGCAGTGAATTAGCGGGGGTCCACGAGCAGTACTTC,CASSELAGVHEQYF
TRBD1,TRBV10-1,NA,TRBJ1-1,TGCGCCAGCAGCCCGACAGGGAGGACTGAAGCTTTCTTT,CASSPTGRTEAFF
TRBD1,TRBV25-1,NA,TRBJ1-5,TGTGCCAGCAGTGAATCTGGGACAGGGGATAGCAATCAGCCCCAGCATTTT,CASSESGTGDSNQPQHF
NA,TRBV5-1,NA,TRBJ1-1,TGCGCCAGCAGCCCCGGACAGAGGTTGAACACTGAAGCTTTCTTT,CASSPGQRLNTEAFF
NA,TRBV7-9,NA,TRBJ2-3,TGTGCCAGCAGTCCCCCAGGCACAGATACGCAGTATTTT,CASSPPGTDTQYF
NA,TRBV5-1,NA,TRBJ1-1,TGCGCCAGCAGCTTGCAAGTATGGCCGAGTATGGGGGAGGATAACACTGAAGCTTTCTTT,CASSLQVWPSMGEDNTEAFF
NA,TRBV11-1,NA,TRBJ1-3,TGTGCCAGCAGCTTATTCCCAGACTCTGGAAACACCATATATTTT,CASSLFPDSGNTIYF
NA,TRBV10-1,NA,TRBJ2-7,TGCGCCAGCAGTGCAAGGCAGGGTTACGAGCAGTACTTC,CASSARQGYEQYF
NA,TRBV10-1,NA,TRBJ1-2,TGCGCCAGCCCGGTAAGTTGCGATGGCTACACCTTC,CASPVSCDGYTF
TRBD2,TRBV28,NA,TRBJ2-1,TGTGCCAGCAGCCCCCCGGGGCGGGGGGGAGATGAGCAGTTCTTC,CASSPPGRGGDEQFF
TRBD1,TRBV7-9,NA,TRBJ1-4,TGTGCCAGCAGCTACAGGGGCACTAATGAAAAACTGTTTTTT,CASSYRGTNEKLFF
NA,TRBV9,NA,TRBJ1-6,TGTGCCAGCAGCGCAGGGAATTCACCCCTCCACTTT,CASSAGNSPLHF
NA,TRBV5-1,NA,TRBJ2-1,TGCGCCAGCAGCCGGGACTGGTCCAATGAGCAGTTCTTC,CASSRDWSNEQFF
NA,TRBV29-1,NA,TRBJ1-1,TGCAGCGTCGTACTCAGGGCAGCGAACACTGAAGCTTTCTTT,CSVVLRAANTEAFF
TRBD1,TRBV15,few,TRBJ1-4,TGTGCCACCAGCAGAGACCAGGGGGCTCGAGAAAAACTGTTTTTT,CATSRDQGAREKLFF
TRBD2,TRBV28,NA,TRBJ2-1,TGTGCCAGCAGGGCTAGCGGGGGGGCGTATTACAATGAGCAGTTCTTC,CASRASGGAYYNEQFF
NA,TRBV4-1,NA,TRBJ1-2,TGCGCCAGCAGCCAAATTTCAGGGGCCAGCTATGGCTACACCTTC,CASSQISGASYGYTF
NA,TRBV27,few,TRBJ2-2,TGTGCCAGCAGTTTCACCCCGGGAGGGGAGCTGTTTTTT,CASSFTPGGELFF
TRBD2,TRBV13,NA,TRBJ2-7,TGTGCCAGCAGCCAGGGAGGGCATGGGTCCTACGAGCAGTACTTC,CASSQGGHGSYEQYF
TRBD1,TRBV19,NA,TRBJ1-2,TGTGCCAGTACGGACAGGGTTGATTATGGCTACACCTTC,CASTDRVDYGYTF
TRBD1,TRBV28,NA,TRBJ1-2,TGTGCCAGCAGTTTGGGACAGGGACCTCTATACACCTTC,CASSLGQGPLYTF
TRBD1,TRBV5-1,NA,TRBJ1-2,TGCGCCAGCAGCTCTCGGACAGGGAATGGCTACACCTTC,CASSSRTGNGYTF
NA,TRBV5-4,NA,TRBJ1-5,TGTGCCAGCAGCTTGAGTTTGGGGGGGACGCCCCAGCATTTT,CASSLSLGGTPQHF
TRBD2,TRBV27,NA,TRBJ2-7,TGTGCCAGCAGTTCGGGGGGTTGGGACCTTTCCTACGAGCAGTACTTC,CASSSGGWDLSYEQYF
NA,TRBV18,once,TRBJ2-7,TGTGCCAGCTCACCACCGGGAGCCGGGGATTTCTACGAGCAGTACTTC,CASSPPGAGDFYEQYF
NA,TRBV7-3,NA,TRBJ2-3,TGTGCCAGCGGGAGTGGGGATACGCAGTATTTT,CASGSGDTQYF
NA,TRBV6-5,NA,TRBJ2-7,TGTGCCAGCAGTCCCGCCAGGGACTCCTACGAGCAGTACTTC,CASSPARDSYEQYF
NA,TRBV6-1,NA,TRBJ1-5,TGTGCCAGCCACCTAGCGGGGATGTCTCAGCCCCAGCATTTT,CASHLAGMSQPQHF